This note documents a single TCR beta chain sequence. Its antigen is as yet unknown. These data are taken from a study of T cells in Graves' hyperthyroidism and ophthalmopathy. Study as a whole: The authors collected peripheral blood at initial diagnosis, before any treatment. Whole-study findings and limits: Classification by a 13 V-J model distinguished ophthalmopathy from stable hyperthyroidism. Most clonotypes expanded in thyroid above 0.001 were likewise present in blood.

Using RNA transcripts as the source, TCR beta CDR3 regions were amplified. The HTBI set primed first-round TCR CDR3 RT-PCR. TCRdb re-derived calls from the multiplex PCR reads in MiXCR, one entry per CDR3 protein. Among about 600,000 distinct CDR3 sequences, around 14% were seen once, and the ten largest hold around 7%. CDR3 size: 15 residues. The germline CDR1 and CDR2 sequences are LNHDA and SQIVND (reference sequence). V lost 3 bases to trimming and J lost 1 base, with 13 bases between them. The sequence derives from a woman between 18 and 29 years old with Graves' ophthalmopathy. This rearrangement joins TRBV19 to TRBJ2-7; no firm D call. The sequencing sample was made of blood. Written as DNA, the CDR3 is TGTGCCAGTAGTATGGTCGACGGTTCGTCCTACGAGCAGTACTTC. Its translation is CASSMVDGSSYEQYF. The whole variable domain, filled in from reference TRBV19 and TRBJ2-7, reads DGGITQSPKYLFRKEGQNVTLSCEQNLNHDAMYWYRQDPGQGLRLIYYSQIVNDFQKGDIAEGYSVSREKKESFPLTVTSAQKNPTAFYLCASSMVDGSSYEQYFGPGTRLTVT.